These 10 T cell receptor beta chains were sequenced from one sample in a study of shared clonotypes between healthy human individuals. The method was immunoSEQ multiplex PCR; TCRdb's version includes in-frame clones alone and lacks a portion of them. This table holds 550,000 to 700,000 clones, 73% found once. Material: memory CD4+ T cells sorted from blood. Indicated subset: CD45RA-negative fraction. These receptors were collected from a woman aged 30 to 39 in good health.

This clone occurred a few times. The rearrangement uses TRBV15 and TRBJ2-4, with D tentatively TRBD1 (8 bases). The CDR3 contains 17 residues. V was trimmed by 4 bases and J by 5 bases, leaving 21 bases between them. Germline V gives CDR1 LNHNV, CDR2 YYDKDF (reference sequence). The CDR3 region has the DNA TGTGCCACCAGCACCCCTTTAGGACAGGGAGGGGAAAACATTCAGTACTTC. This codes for CATSTPLGQGGENIQYF.

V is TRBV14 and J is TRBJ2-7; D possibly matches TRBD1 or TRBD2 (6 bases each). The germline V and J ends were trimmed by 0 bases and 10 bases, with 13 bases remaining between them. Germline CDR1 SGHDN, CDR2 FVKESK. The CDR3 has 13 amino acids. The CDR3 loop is CASSQERGAEQYF. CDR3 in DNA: TGTGCCAGCAGCCAAGAGAGGGGGGCTGAACAGTACTTC.

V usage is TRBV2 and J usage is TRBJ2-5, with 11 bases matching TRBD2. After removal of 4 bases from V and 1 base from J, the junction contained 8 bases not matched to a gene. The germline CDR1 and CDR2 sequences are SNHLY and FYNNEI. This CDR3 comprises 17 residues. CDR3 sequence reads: CASSVLAGEAVQETQYF. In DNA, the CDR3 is TGTGCCAGCAGTGTACTAGCGGGAGAAGCGGTCCAAGAGACCCAGTACTTC. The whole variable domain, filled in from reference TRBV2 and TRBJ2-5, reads EPEVTQTPSHQVTQMGQEVILRCVPISNHLYFYWYRQILGQKVEFLVSFYNNEISEKSEIFDDQFSVERPDGSNFTLKIRSTKLEDSAMYFCASSVLAGEAVQETQYFGPGTRLLVL.

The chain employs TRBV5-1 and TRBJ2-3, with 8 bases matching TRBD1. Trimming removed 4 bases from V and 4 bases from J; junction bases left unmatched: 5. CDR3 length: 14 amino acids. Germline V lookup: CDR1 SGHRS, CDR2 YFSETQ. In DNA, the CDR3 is TGCGCCAGCAGCGCGGACAGGGCTGCAGATACGCAGTATTTT. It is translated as CASSADRAADTQYF.

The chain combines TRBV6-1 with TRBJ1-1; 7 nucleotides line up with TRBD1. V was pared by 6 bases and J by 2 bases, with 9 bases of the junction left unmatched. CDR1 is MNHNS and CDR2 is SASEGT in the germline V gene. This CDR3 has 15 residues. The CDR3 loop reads CASRELGTDNTEAFF. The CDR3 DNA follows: TGTGCCAGCAGGGAATTGGGGACAGATAACACTGAAGCTTTCTTT.

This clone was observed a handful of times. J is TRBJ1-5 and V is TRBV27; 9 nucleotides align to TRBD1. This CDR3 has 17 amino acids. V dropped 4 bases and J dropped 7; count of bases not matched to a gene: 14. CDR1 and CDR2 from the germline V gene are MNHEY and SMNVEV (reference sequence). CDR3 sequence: CASSSTRDRVVGQPQHF. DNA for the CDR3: TGTGCCAGCAGTTCCACTCGGGACAGGGTCGTGGGACAGCCCCAGCATTTT.

DNA for the CDR3: TGTGCCAGCAGCTTAAGGGCTTTCGGAAGGTTGTCCGAGCAGTACTTC. Protein sequence: CASSLRAFGRLSEQYF. The rearrangement joins TRBV13 to TRBJ2-7; D uncertain. Germline V gives CDR1 PRHDT, CDR2 FYEKMQ (reference sequence). There are 16 residues in the CDR3. V lost 2 bases and J 6 bases, leaving 20 bases between the germline ends.

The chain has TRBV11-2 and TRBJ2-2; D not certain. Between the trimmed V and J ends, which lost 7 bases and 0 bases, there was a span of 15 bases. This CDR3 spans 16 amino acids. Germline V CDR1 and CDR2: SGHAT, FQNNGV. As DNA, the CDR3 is TGTGCCAGCAACACCCTCCTGACCTCGAACACCGGGGAGCTGTTTTTT. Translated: CASNTLLTSNTGELFF.

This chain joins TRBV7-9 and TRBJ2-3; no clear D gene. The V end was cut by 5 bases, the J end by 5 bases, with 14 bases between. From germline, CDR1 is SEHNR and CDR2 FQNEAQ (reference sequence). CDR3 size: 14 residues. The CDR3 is CASSPLKLGDTQYF. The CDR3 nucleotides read TGTGCCAGCAGCCCCTTGAAACTGGGAGATACGCAGTATTTT.

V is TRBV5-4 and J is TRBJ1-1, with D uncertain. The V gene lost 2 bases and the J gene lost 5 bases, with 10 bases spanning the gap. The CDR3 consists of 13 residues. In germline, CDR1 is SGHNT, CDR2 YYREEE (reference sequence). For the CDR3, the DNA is TGTGCCAGCAGCTTTAAGGCGGGTACTGAAGCTTTCTTT. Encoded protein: CASSFKAGTEAFF.